This T cell receptor beta chain was captured in a study of long-term antiretroviral therapy in people with HIV. Sequencing relied on immunoSEQ assay v3.0, run at survey level. Measured with immunoSEQ multiplex PCR; TCRdb has only the in-frame clones, and not every one. The sample has around 35,000 clones, over 70% seen once. V shed 9 bases and J shed 4 bases, with 12 bases lying between them. CDR3 length: 13 residues. Germline lookup yields CDR1 SGHTA and CDR2 FQGNSA. The chain has TRBV7-2 and TRBJ2-2; TRBD1 is a possible D gene (6 bases). The starting material was unsorted PBMCs, obtained 3.1 years after starting antiretroviral therapy. The sequence was collected from a woman between 45 and 65 years old with HIV. CDR3 nucleotide sequence: TGTGCCAGACGGGACACACGCACCGGGGAGCTGTTTTTT. It encodes CARRDTRTGELFF.